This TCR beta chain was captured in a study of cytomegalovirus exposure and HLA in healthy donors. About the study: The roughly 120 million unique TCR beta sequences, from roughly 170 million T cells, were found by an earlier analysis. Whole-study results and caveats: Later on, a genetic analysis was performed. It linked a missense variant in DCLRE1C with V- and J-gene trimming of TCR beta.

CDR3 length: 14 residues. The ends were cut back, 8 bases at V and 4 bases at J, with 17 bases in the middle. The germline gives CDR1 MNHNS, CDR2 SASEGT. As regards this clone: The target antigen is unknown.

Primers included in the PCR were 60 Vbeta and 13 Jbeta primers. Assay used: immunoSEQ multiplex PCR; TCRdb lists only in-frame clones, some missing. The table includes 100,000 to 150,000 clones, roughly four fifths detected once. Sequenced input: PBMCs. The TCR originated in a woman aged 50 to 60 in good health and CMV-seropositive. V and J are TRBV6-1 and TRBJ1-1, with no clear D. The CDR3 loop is CASVSLPGTTEAFF. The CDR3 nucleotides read TGTGCCAGCGTTAGCCTTCCCGGCACCACTGAAGCTTTCTTT.